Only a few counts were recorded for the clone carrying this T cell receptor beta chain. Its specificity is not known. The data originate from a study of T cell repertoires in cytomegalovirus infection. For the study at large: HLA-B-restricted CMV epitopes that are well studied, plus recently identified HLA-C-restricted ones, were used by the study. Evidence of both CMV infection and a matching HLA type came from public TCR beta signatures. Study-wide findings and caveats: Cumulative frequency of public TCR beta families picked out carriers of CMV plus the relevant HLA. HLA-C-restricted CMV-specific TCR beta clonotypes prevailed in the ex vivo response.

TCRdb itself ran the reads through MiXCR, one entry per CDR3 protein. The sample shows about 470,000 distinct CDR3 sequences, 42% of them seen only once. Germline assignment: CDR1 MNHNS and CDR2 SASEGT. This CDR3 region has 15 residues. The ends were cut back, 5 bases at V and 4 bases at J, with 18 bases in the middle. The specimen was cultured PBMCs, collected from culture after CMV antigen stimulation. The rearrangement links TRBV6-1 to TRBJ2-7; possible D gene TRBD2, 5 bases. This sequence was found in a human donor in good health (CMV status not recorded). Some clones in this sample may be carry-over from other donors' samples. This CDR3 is CASSPRPSGYYEQYF. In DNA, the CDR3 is TGTGCCAGCAGTCCTCGGCCGAGCGGTTATTACGAGCAGTACTTC.